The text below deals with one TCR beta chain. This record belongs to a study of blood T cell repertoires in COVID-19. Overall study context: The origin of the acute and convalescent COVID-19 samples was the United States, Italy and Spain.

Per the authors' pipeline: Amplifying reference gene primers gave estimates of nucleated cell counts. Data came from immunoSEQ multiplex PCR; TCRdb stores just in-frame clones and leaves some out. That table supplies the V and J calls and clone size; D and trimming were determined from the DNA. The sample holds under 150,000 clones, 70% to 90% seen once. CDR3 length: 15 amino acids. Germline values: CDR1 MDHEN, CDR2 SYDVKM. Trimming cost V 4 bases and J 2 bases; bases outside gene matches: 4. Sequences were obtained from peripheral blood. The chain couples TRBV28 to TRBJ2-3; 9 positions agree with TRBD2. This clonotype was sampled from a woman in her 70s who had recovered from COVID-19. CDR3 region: CASSSSSGTTDTQYF. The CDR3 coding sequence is TGTGCCAGCAGTTCCTCTAGCGGGACCACAGATACGCAGTATTTT. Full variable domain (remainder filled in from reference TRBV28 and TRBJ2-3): DVKVTQSSRYLVKRTGEKVFLECVQDMDHENMFWYRQDPGLGLRLIYFSYDVKMKEKGDIPEGYSVSREKKERFSLILESASTNQTSMYLCASSSSSGTTDTQYFGPGTRLTVL.